This note documents a single TCR beta chain sequence. This entry belongs to a study of blood T cell repertoires in COVID-19. Study in general: Acute and convalescent COVID-19 specimens originated in the United States, Italy and Spain. PBMCs, B-cell-depleted T cells, or T cells were the source of the cDNA or gDNA that made up the material.

Libraries were prepared by immunoSEQ multiplex PCR; TCRdb keeps only in-frame clonotypes and omits some of them. The sample has some 510,000 clones, around nine tenths seen once. The TCR sequence derives from a woman in her 40s who had recovered from COVID-19. The specimen sequenced was PBMCs or T cells enriched from blood (not recorded which).

The CDR3 spells CASSLNRGPDTQYF. The DNA for the CDR3 is TGTGCCAGCAGCTTAAACAGGGGGCCAGATACGCAGTATTTT. The chain joins TRBV9 to TRBJ2-3; TRBD1 matches at 9 bases. In germline, CDR1 is SGDLS, CDR2 YYNGEE. CDR3 size: 14 residues. V shed 4 bases and J 4 bases; nucleotides not matched to a gene: 4.